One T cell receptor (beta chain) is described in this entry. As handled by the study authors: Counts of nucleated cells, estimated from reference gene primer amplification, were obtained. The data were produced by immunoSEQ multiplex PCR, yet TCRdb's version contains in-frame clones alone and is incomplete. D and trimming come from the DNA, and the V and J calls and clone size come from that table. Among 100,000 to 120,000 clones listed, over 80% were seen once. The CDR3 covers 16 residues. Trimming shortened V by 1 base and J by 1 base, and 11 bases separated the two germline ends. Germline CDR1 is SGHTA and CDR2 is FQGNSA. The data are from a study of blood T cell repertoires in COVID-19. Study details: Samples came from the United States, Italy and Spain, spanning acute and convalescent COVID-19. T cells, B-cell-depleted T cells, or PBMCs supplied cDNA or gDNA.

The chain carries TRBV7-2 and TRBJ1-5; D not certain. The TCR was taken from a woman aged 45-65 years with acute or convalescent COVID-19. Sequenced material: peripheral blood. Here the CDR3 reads CASSLVAGGSNQPQHF. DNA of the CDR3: TGTGCCAGCAGCTTAGTGGCTGGAGGAAGCAATCAGCCCCAGCATTTT.